The 19 T cell receptor beta chains presented below share a single source sample, sequenced in a study of beta chain features in type 1 diabetes. The sequenced template was cDNA made from the entire isolated RNA. TCRdb keeps only in-frame clones here, not all; method: immunoSEQ multiplex PCR. The sample has under 45,000 clones, about half seen once. What was sequenced was stem cell memory CD4+ T cells from blood. Every receptor here comes from a woman aged 25 to 39 in good health.

The chain is built from TRBV2 and TRBJ1-1; possible D gene TRBD1, 5 bases. The CDR3 is 14 residues long. V lost 5 bases and J 2 bases, leaving 12 bases between the germline ends. Germline assignment: CDR1 SNHLY and CDR2 FYNNEI. The CDR3 loop is CASSIQGANTEAFF. CDR3 DNA sequence: TGTGCCAGCAGTATCCAGGGCGCTAACACTGAAGCTTTCTTT.

This rearrangement joins TRBV5-1 to TRBJ1-2; D gene unclear. V lost 0 bases to trimming and J lost 0 bases, with 15 bases between them. Germline loops: CDR1 SGHRS, CDR2 YFSETQ. The CDR3 runs 17 residues. The CDR3 DNA reads as TGCGCCAGCAGCTTGGACGGGTTTACCATCACTAACTATGGCTACACCTTC. It is translated as CASSLDGFTITNYGYTF.

This chain uses TRBV19 with TRBJ2-4, with a weak D call TRBD2 (6 bases). The germline CDR1 and CDR2 sequences are LNHDA and SQIVND (reference sequence). This CDR3 region has 13 residues. V dropped 8 bases and J dropped 3 bases, with 11 bases sitting between them. Here the CDR3 reads CASAGTRKNIQYF. In DNA, the CDR3 is TGTGCCAGTGCGGGGACGCGCAAAAACATTCAGTACTTC.

This sequence joins TRBV19 and TRBJ2-6, with a possible D match to TRBD1 (5 bases). CDR3 length: 15 residues. The V end was cut by 5 bases, the J end by 3 bases, with 11 bases between. Germline V lookup: CDR1 LNHDA, CDR2 SQIVND (reference sequence). CDR3 sequence: CASSPIDSGANVLTF. The CDR3 bases are TGTGCCAGTAGTCCGATCGACAGTGGGGCCAACGTCCTGACTTTC.

Concerning this clone: The germline gene is not matched at one end of the junction; a read error may be the cause. V is TRBV7-7 and J is TRBJ2-2; 7 bases are shared with TRBD2. CDR3 length equals 16 residues. Germline loops: CDR1 SSHAT, CDR2 FNYEAQ (reference sequence). CDR3 sequence: CASSLVAGERTGELFF. CDR3 sequence (DNA): TGTGCTAGCAGCTTAGTTGCGGGAGAGAGAACCGGGGAGCTGTTTTTT.

This chain links TRBV13 with TRBJ2-7; 7 bases fit TRBD1. The CDR3 length is 17 residues. Germline V gene data show CDR1 as PRHDT and CDR2 as FYEKMQ (reference sequence). The J segment lost 3 bases and the V segment lost 4 bases, leaving 15 bases of the junction unmatched. This CDR3 is CASSSQTPGQMGYEQYF. In nucleotides, the CDR3 is TGTGCCAGCAGCTCCCAAACCCCGGGACAGATGGGCTACGAGCAGTACTTC. The whole variable domain, filled in from reference TRBV13 and TRBJ2-7, reads AAGVIQSPRHLIKEKRETATLKCYPIPRHDTVYWYQQGPGQDPQFLISFYEKMQSDKGSIPDRFSAQQFSDYHSELNMSSLELGDSALYFCASSSQTPGQMGYEQYFGPGTRLTVT.

The chain recombines TRBV27 with TRBJ2-3, with 9 bases lining up with TRBD2. Germline trimming cut 3 bases from V and 0 bases from J; bases unmatched to any gene: 16. CDR3 size: 20 residues. The V gene's germline CDR1 is MNHEY and CDR2 SMNVEV (reference sequence). The CDR3 DNA is TGTGCCAGCAGTTTTCTTACGGGTCTAGCGGGACGGGCTAGCACAGATACGCAGTATTTT. Its protein product is CASSFLTGLAGRASTDTQYF.

The chain combines TRBV6-5 with TRBJ2-7; 7 positions match TRBD2. The CDR3 is 16 residues long. The germline V gene has CDR1 MNHEY and CDR2 SVGAGI. Germline trimming cut 2 bases from V and 2 bases from J; bases unmatched to any gene: 9. CDR3 nucleotide sequence: TGTGCCAGCAGTTACAGCGCGGGAGCCCCACCCTACGAGCAGTACTTC. Translating it yields CASSYSAGAPPYEQYF.

This chain links TRBV7-2 with TRBJ2-1; the match to TRBD1 covers 7 bases. From germline, CDR1 is SGHTA and CDR2 FQGNSA. This CDR3 has 14 residues. The trim removed 5 bases at V and 8 bases at J, leaving 9 bases unmatched. CDR3: CASSKAHRGDEQFF. The DNA of the CDR3 is TGTGCCAGCAGCAAGGCCCACAGGGGTGATGAGCAGTTCTTC.

This clone has just a few counts. The chain couples TRBV21-1 to TRBJ2-5; the table's D call, TRBD1, was not checked against the DNA. TRBV21-1 is a documented pseudogene. The CDR3 extends over 16 amino acids. CDR3 bases: TGTGCCAGCAGCAAAGATGTCAGGGGCTTCCAAGAGACCCAGTACTTC. Protein sequence: CASSKDVRGFQETQYF.

The chain has TRBV6-6 and TRBJ2-1; maybe TRBD2 (5 bases). Germline CDR1 MNHNY, CDR2 SVGAGI (reference sequence). The CDR3 sequence is 16 residues long. Trimming stripped 6 bases from V and 0 bases from J, with 15 bases between. This CDR3 reads CASSSMRASSYNEQFF. Here the CDR3 DNA reads TGTGCCAGCAGCTCAATGCGGGCTAGCTCCTACAATGAGCAGTTCTTC.

This clone has more than one count but fewer than ten. This rearrangement joins TRBV10-3 to TRBJ1-5, with D perhaps TRBD1 (5 bases). Germline values: CDR1 ENHRY, CDR2 SYGVKD. This CDR3 region has 13 residues. With 3 bases removed from V and 7 bases from J, the gap between germline ends came to 10 bases. CDR3 protein: CAISDGGKQPQHF. CDR3 DNA sequence: TGTGCCATCAGTGATGGGGGGAAACAGCCCCAGCATTTT.

The chain employs TRBV30 and TRBJ1-1; TRBD1 might be the D (5 bases). V lost 0 bases and J 4 bases, leaving 15 bases between the germline ends. CDR1 is GTSNPN and CDR2 is SVGIG in the germline V gene (reference sequence). This CDR3 is built from 15 residues. CDR3 DNA: TGTGCCTGGAGTGTAGGTCTTACCGGGGGCACTGAAGCTTTCTTT. It codes for CAWSVGLTGGTEAFF.

The chain carries TRBV28 and TRBJ2-3; 9 positions match TRBD1. V lost 6 bases, J lost 3 bases, and 4 bases stayed unmatched. Germline CDR1 MDHEN, CDR2 SYDVKM. The CDR3 has 14 residues. The DNA for the CDR3 is TGTGCCAGCAGCCGGGACAGGGTTACAGATACGCAGTATTTT. Translating it yields CASSRDRVTDTQYF. The variable domain in full, completed from reference TRBV28 and TRBJ2-3, reads DVKVTQSSRYLVKRTGEKVFLECVQDMDHENMFWYRQDPGLGLRLIYFSYDVKMKEKGDIPEGYSVSREKKERFSLILESASTNQTSMYLCASSRDRVTDTQYFGPGTRLTVL.

The J gene is TRBJ2-3, the V gene TRBV14, with a weak D call TRBD2 (6 bases). The CDR3 totals 15 residues. V dropped 4 bases and J dropped 2 bases, with 13 bases sitting between them. The germline V gene encodes CDR1 SGHDN and CDR2 FVKESK. The CDR3 here is CASSPRAGPTDTQYF. CDR3 nucleotides: TGTGCCAGCAGCCCGAGGGCGGGACCCACAGATACGCAGTATTTT.

The chain combines TRBV6-6 with TRBJ1-3; D possibly corresponds to TRBD1 (6 bases). V was cut by 6 bases and J by 0 bases, with 9 bases left in between. Looked up from germline, CDR1 is MNHNY and CDR2 is SVGAGI (reference sequence). CDR3 length equals 14 residues. CDR3 residues: CASREQGSGNTIYF. The CDR3 nucleotides read TGTGCCAGCAGAGAACAGGGCTCTGGAAACACCATATATTTT.

The V and J genes are TRBV18 and TRBJ2-3; 9 bases map to TRBD1. The CDR3 extends over 16 amino acids. Losses at the gene ends were 3 bases for V and 4 bases for J; bases not matched to a gene: 8. The germline V gene has CDR1 KGHSH and CDR2 LQKENI. CDR3 DNA: TGTGCCAGCTCACCGTACCGGGACAGGGAGGCAGATACGCAGTATTTT. It codes for CASSPYRDREADTQYF.

The chain uses TRBV6-5 and TRBJ1-1; D gene uncertain. V was trimmed by 6 bases and J by 3 bases, leaving 17 bases between them. Germline assignment: CDR1 MNHEY and CDR2 SVGAGI. The CDR3 loop spans 15 amino acids. The CDR3 DNA follows: TGTGCCAGCAGATCCTATGCGAGGGCTGACACTGAAGCTTTCTTT. It codes for CASRSYARADTEAFF.

This clone was found a few times. This sequence joins TRBV15 and TRBJ2-7, with a tentative D call TRBD2 (6 bases). CDR1 and CDR2 (germline): LNHNV, YYDKDF (reference sequence). The CDR3 has 16 residues. V gave up 1 base and J gave up 2 bases, with 15 bases separating them. DNA for the CDR3: TGTGCCACCAGCAGAGTCGGCGGAGGGGTGCCCTACGAGCAGTACTTC. Protein sequence: CATSRVGGGVPYEQYF.